Listed below are T cell receptor beta chains from one sample, sequenced in a study of cytomegalovirus exposure and HLA in healthy donors. Clones were sequenced by immunoSEQ multiplex PCR, and TCRdb holds only the in-frame ones, with some missing. The sample yields about 180,000 clones, around 80% seen once. Sequencing input: PBMCs. Receptor source: a girl aged 2 to 10 in good health and CMV-seropositive. Both conserved end residues are part of each CDR3. The D gene is left open where the match is weak. Clone size, where shown, is once, few, many, or a class for clones that have expanded.

clone_size d_call j_call v_call cdr3_nt cdr3_aa
NA NA TRBJ2-1 TRBV5-1 TGCGCCAGCAGCTTACAGGGATTGGGATACAATGAGCAGTTCTTC CASSLQGLGYNEQFF
NA TRBD2 TRBJ2-1 TRBV7-6 TGTGCCAGCAGCTCCCTGAGCGGGGGCTACAATGAGCAGTTCTTC CASSSLSGGYNEQFF
NA NA TRBJ2-4 TRBV11-2 TGTGCCAGCAGCTCCCCCCAACCAACTCCGACTCCCTCCAAAAACATTCAGTACTTC CASSSPQPTPTPSKNIQYF
NA TRBD2 TRBJ2-1 TRBV7-2 TGTGCCAGCAGCTTAGGGGCGGGGGTCCTCTACAATGAGCAGTTCTTC CASSLGAGVLYNEQFF
NA TRBD1 TRBJ1-6 TRBV4-2 TGTGCCAGCAGCCAAGGTCCAGGGGGAACGGTATATAATTCACCCCTCCACTTT CASSQGPGGTVYNSPLHF
once TRBD2 TRBJ2-7 TRBV28 TGTGCCAGCAGTTCCCTGGACGGAGCGGGACAGCAGTACTTC CASSSLDGAGQQYF
few NA TRBJ2-7 TRBV10-1 TGCGCCAGCAGTGAGTCATGGCAGGCCTACGAGCAGTACTTC CASSESWQAYEQYF
NA NA TRBJ1-1 TRBV28 TGTGCCAGCACAGAGGACACCATAGAAGCTTTCTTT CASTEDTIEAFF
few NA TRBJ1-1 TRBV6-6 TGTGCCAGCAGGGCGGACACTGAAGCTTTCTTT CASRADTEAFF
few NA TRBJ2-7 TRBV6-1 TGTGCCAGCAGTGAGGTCAGGACGGACGGGAAGCAGTACTTC CASSEVRTDGKQYF
NA NA TRBJ1-1 TRBV7-8 TGTGCCAGCAGCTTAGGGGGGGGGCGTGAGGACACTGAAGCTTTCTTT CASSLGGGREDTEAFF
few NA TRBJ1-3 TRBV5-1 TGCGCCAGCAGCTTGTGGTGGAGCAGTGAAACGAACTCTGGAAACACCATATATTTT CASSLWWSSETNSGNTIYF
NA NA TRBJ2-5 TRBV27 TGTGCCAGCAGTCCCTTGTTAGGCCCCGTGCGGGAGACCCAGTACTTC CASSPLLGPVRETQYF
NA NA TRBJ1-4 TRBV11-2 TGTGCCAGCGTCCGAGACACATGGGATGAAAAACTGTTTTTT CASVRDTWDEKLFF
NA NA TRBJ2-2 TRBV13 TGTGCCAGCAGCTTATCGGACTACTACACCGGGGAGCTGTTTTTT CASSLSDYYTGELFF
NA NA TRBJ1-5 TRBV15 TGTGCCACCAGCAGAACGGGGACTGTTCAACCCCAGCATTTT CATSRTGTVQPQHF
NA TRBD1 TRBJ2-3 TRBV6-5 TGTGCCAGCAGTTACCCGGGACAGCTAACGCAGTATTTT CASSYPGQLTQYF
NA NA TRBJ2-3 TRBV21-1 TGTGCCAGCAGCAAAATAGACACAGATACGCAGTATTTT CASSKIDTDTQYF
NA TRBD1 TRBJ2-7 TRBV2 TGTGCCAGCAGTAAGGACAGGGGGAGGTACGAGCAGTACTTC CASSKDRGRYEQYF
once NA TRBJ2-1 TRBV9 TGTGCCAGCAGCGTAACCCCTCTACAGGGTAGGGATGAGCAGTTCTTC CASSVTPLQGRDEQFF
NA NA TRBJ1-1 TRBV30 TGTGCCTGGCACAGGGCCGGAGGTGAAGCTTTCTTT CAWHRAGGEAFF
NA NA TRBJ1-2 TRBV18 TGTGCCAGCTCACCCGGCGAAGCAGGGCACTATGGCTACACCTTC CASSPGEAGHYGYTF
NA NA TRBJ2-7 TRBV28 TGTGCCAGCAGTCCCTCAGGGAAGCAGTACTTC CASSPSGKQYF
NA TRBD2 TRBJ2-1 TRBV6-4 TGTGCCAGCAGTGACGGGGCGGGGGAAAACAATGAGCAGTTCTTC CASSDGAGENNEQFF
NA NA TRBJ2-7 TRBV27 TGTGCCAGCAGTTTAGGAGGGAGTGGTTACGAGCAGTACTTC CASSLGGSGYEQYF
NA TRBD1 TRBJ1-1 TRBV19 TGTGCCAGTAGTATTGAGGGGGCGGAAACTGAAGCTTTCTTT CASSIEGAETEAFF
NA NA TRBJ2-3 TRBV20-1 TGCAGTGCTAGAGCCGCGGATACGCAGTATTTT CSARAADTQYF
NA TRBD1 TRBJ1-4 TRBV5-1 TGCGCCAGCGGGAAACAGGGGGGTGAAAAACTGTTTTTT CASGKQGGEKLFF
NA NA TRBJ2-1 TRBV11-1 TGTGCCAGCAGCCCAAGGGGGTTTCTTCCCTACAATGAGCAGTTCTTC CASSPRGFLPYNEQFF